This is a list of T cell receptor beta chains from one sample in a study of blood T cell repertoires in COVID-19. Sequencing used immunoSEQ multiplex PCR; TCRdb keeps in-frame clones, though not all of them. This table has some 150,000 clones, about four fifths appearing once. Specimen: peripheral blood. Source of these receptors: a man aged 35-49 years who had recovered from COVID-19. Both conserved end residues are part of each CDR3. Each record gives: J gene, V gene, clone size, D gene, CDR3 protein, CDR3 DNA. A D gene is named only where the DNA matches it firmly. Expanded clones get a size class; other rows say once, few or many, or leave the size out.

j_gene: TRBJ1-2; v_gene: TRBV7-9; abundance: NA; d_gene: NA; CDR3aa: CASSLNRGTYGYTF; CDR3nt: TGTGCCAGCAGCTTAAATCGGGGAACCTATGGCTACACCTTC
j_gene: TRBJ2-5; v_gene: TRBV5-6; abundance: NA; d_gene: TRBD2; CDR3aa: CASSTGTSGGAAQETQYF; CDR3nt: TGTGCCAGCAGCACCGGGACTAGCGGGGGGGCCGCGCAAGAGACCCAGTACTTC
j_gene: TRBJ2-3; v_gene: TRBV7-2; abundance: NA; d_gene: TRBD2; CDR3aa: CASSLLASGIYDTQYF; CDR3nt: TGTGCCAGCAGCTTATTGGCTAGCGGGATATATGATACGCAGTATTTT
j_gene: TRBJ1-2; v_gene: TRBV2; abundance: once; d_gene: NA; CDR3aa: CASERQASRGYTF; CDR3nt: TGTGCCAGCGAAAGGCAGGCATCCAGAGGCTACACCTTC
j_gene: TRBJ1-1; v_gene: TRBV4-3; abundance: NA; d_gene: NA; CDR3aa: CASSQGYQTGPDRGRAFF; CDR3nt: TGCGCCAGCAGCCAGGGGTACCAAACAGGACCCGATCGGGGGAGAGCTTTCTTT
j_gene: TRBJ2-7; v_gene: TRBV6-5; abundance: once; d_gene: TRBD1; CDR3aa: CASSYSDREKQYF; CDR3nt: TGTGCCAGCAGTTATTCGGACAGGGAAAAGCAGTACTTC
j_gene: TRBJ1-5; v_gene: TRBV30; abundance: NA; d_gene: NA; CDR3aa: CAWSVGGTQPQHF; CDR3nt: TGTGCCTGGAGTGTAGGGGGTACCCAGCCCCAGCATTTT
j_gene: TRBJ1-6; v_gene: TRBV24-1; abundance: NA; d_gene: TRBD1; CDR3aa: CATQDRGRSPLHF; CDR3nt: TGTGCCACACAAGACAGGGGCCGTTCACCCCTCCACTTT
j_gene: TRBJ2-7; v_gene: TRBV18; abundance: NA; d_gene: NA; CDR3aa: CASSPGQTYEQYF; CDR3nt: TGTGCCAGCTCACCGGGACAAACCTACGAGCAGTACTTC
j_gene: TRBJ2-5; v_gene: TRBV11-2; abundance: NA; d_gene: TRBD2; CDR3aa: CASSLGPAGARETQYF; CDR3nt: TGTGCCAGCAGCTTAGGGCCAGCGGGAGCTCGAGAGACCCAGTACTTC
j_gene: TRBJ2-2; v_gene: TRBV27; abundance: NA; d_gene: NA; CDR3aa: CASGPVGRELFF; CDR3nt: TGTGCCAGCGGCCCGGTGGGCCGTGAGCTGTTTTTT
j_gene: TRBJ1-3; v_gene: TRBV30; abundance: NA; d_gene: NA; CDR3aa: CAYSRPGTRNTIYF; CDR3nt: TGTGCCTACTCCCGCCCAGGGACACGAAACACCATATATTTT
j_gene: TRBJ2-1; v_gene: TRBV3-1/TRBV3-2; abundance: once; d_gene: NA; CDR3aa: CASSPTSTYNEQFF; CDR3nt: TGTGCCAGCAGCCCGACTAGTACCTACAATGAGCAGTTCTTC
j_gene: TRBJ2-7; v_gene: TRBV11-2; abundance: NA; d_gene: NA; CDR3aa: CASKDWGRTYEQYF; CDR3nt: TGTGCCAGCAAGGATTGGGGGCGGACGTACGAGCAGTACTTC
j_gene: TRBJ2-1; v_gene: TRBV5-1; abundance: NA; d_gene: TRBD1; CDR3aa: CASSFQGARDEQFF; CDR3nt: TGCGCCAGCAGCTTCCAGGGGGCTCGGGATGAGCAGTTCTTC
j_gene: TRBJ1-3; v_gene: TRBV18; abundance: once; d_gene: NA; CDR3aa: CASSPPGRDSGNTIYF; CDR3nt: TGTGCCAGCTCACCACCGGGGCGGGACTCTGGAAACACCATATATTTT
j_gene: TRBJ1-2; v_gene: TRBV5-4; abundance: once; d_gene: NA; CDR3aa: CASSISFQGAYGYTF; CDR3nt: TGTGCCAGCAGCATCTCATTTCAGGGTGCCTATGGCTACACCTTC
j_gene: TRBJ2-3; v_gene: TRBV19; abundance: NA; d_gene: NA; CDR3aa: CASSWGPDTQYF; CDR3nt: TGTGCCAGTAGTTGGGGCCCAGATACGCAGTATTTT
j_gene: TRBJ2-2; v_gene: TRBV29-1; abundance: NA; d_gene: NA; CDR3aa: CSVDRNTGELFF; CDR3nt: TGCAGCGTTGACAGAAACACCGGGGAGCTGTTTTTT
j_gene: TRBJ2-2; v_gene: TRBV7-2; abundance: NA; d_gene: TRBD2; CDR3aa: CASTSKAGKGGGELFF; CDR3nt: TGTGCCAGCACCTCGAAAGCGGGAAAAGGTGGCGGGGAGCTGTTTTTT
j_gene: TRBJ2-1; v_gene: TRBV6-2/TRBV6-3; abundance: NA; d_gene: TRBD2; CDR3aa: CASSLAGGNNEQFF; CDR3nt: TGTGCCAGCAGTCTAGCGGGGGGCAACAATGAGCAGTTCTTC
j_gene: TRBJ1-6; v_gene: TRBV9; abundance: NA; d_gene: TRBD1; CDR3aa: CASSTGTGGSPLHF; CDR3nt: TGTGCCAGCAGCACCGGGACAGGGGGTTCACCCCTCCACTTT
j_gene: TRBJ2-2; v_gene: TRBV4-3; abundance: NA; d_gene: NA; CDR3aa: CASSQDGSTEAGELFF; CDR3nt: TGCGCCAGCAGCCAAGATGGGAGCACGGAGGCCGGGGAGCTGTTTTTT
j_gene: TRBJ2-3; v_gene: TRBV19; abundance: NA; d_gene: NA; CDR3aa: CASRSGTSTDTQYF; CDR3nt: TGTGCCAGTAGGAGCGGCACTAGCACAGATACGCAGTATTTT
j_gene: TRBJ1-1; v_gene: TRBV19; abundance: NA; d_gene: TRBD1; CDR3aa: CASSISGTGVPEAFF; CDR3nt: TGTGCCAGTAGTATATCAGGGACAGGGGTACCTGAAGCTTTCTTT
j_gene: TRBJ2-7; v_gene: TRBV10-3; abundance: NA; d_gene: NA; CDR3aa: CAISESRRGLAGQYF; CDR3nt: TGTGCCATCAGTGAGTCCCGGCGGGGCCTCGCTGGGCAGTACTTC
j_gene: TRBJ2-7; v_gene: TRBV6-5; abundance: NA; d_gene: TRBD1; CDR3aa: CASSQGGPSYEQYF; CDR3nt: TGTGCCAGCAGCCAAGGGGGCCCCTCCTACGAGCAGTACTTC
j_gene: TRBJ2-2; v_gene: TRBV7-6; abundance: NA; d_gene: NA; CDR3aa: CASSRIADTGELFF; CDR3nt: TGTGCCAGCAGCCGTATTGCGGACACCGGGGAGCTGTTTTTT
j_gene: TRBJ1-1; v_gene: TRBV10-3; abundance: once; d_gene: NA; CDR3aa: CASVDRLNTEAFF; CDR3nt: TGTGCCAGCGTGGACAGATTGAACACTGAAGCTTTCTTT
j_gene: TRBJ1-2; v_gene: TRBV10-3; abundance: NA; d_gene: NA; CDR3aa: CAISESGGGRRSYTF; CDR3nt: TGTGCCATCAGTGAGTCTGGGGGGGGCCGACGAAGCTACACCTTC
j_gene: TRBJ2-7; v_gene: TRBV28; abundance: NA; d_gene: TRBD1; CDR3aa: CASRSGTGGREQYF; CDR3nt: TGTGCCAGCAGGAGCGGGACAGGGGGTCGCGAGCAGTACTTC
j_gene: TRBJ2-5; v_gene: TRBV24-1; abundance: NA; d_gene: NA; CDR3aa: CATSTGSTETQYF; CDR3nt: TGTGCCACCTCGACAGGATCGACGGAGACCCAGTACTTC
j_gene: TRBJ2-5; v_gene: TRBV6-5; abundance: NA; d_gene: TRBD1; CDR3aa: CASSTRDRGPETQYF; CDR3nt: TGTGCCAGCAGTACCCGGGACAGGGGGCCAGAGACCCAGTACTTC
j_gene: TRBJ2-1; v_gene: TRBV20-1; abundance: once; d_gene: NA; CDR3aa: CSARTVNEQFF; CDR3nt: TGCAGTGCTAGAACAGTCAATGAGCAGTTCTTC
j_gene: TRBJ2-1; v_gene: TRBV5-4; abundance: NA; d_gene: NA; CDR3aa: CASSLAGSYNEQFF; CDR3nt: TGTGCCAGCAGCTTGGCGGGCTCCTACAATGAGCAGTTCTTC
j_gene: TRBJ2-1; v_gene: TRBV24-1; abundance: NA; d_gene: TRBD2; CDR3aa: CATSDNRRAGGRDEQFF; CDR3nt: TGTGCCACCAGTGATAACCGTCGAGCGGGAGGGCGCGATGAGCAGTTCTTC
j_gene: TRBJ2-1; v_gene: TRBV2; abundance: NA; d_gene: NA; CDR3aa: CASSGTYNEQFF; CDR3nt: TGTGCCAGCAGCGGGACTTATAATGAGCAGTTCTTC
j_gene: TRBJ1-2; v_gene: TRBV19; abundance: NA; d_gene: TRBD1; CDR3aa: CASSIIHGQGYGYTF; CDR3nt: TGTGCCAGTAGTATTATCCACGGACAGGGATATGGCTACACCTTC
j_gene: TRBJ1-2; v_gene: TRBV3-1/TRBV3-2; abundance: NA; d_gene: TRBD1; CDR3aa: CASSRSRTGGNGYTF; CDR3nt: TGTGCCAGCAGCCGGTCCAGGACAGGGGGTAATGGCTACACCTTC
j_gene: TRBJ2-7; v_gene: TRBV5-1; abundance: NA; d_gene: TRBD2; CDR3aa: CASSLPSGSYEQYF; CDR3nt: TGCGCCAGCAGCTTACCTAGCGGGAGCTACGAGCAGTACTTC
j_gene: TRBJ2-1; v_gene: TRBV18; abundance: NA; d_gene: NA; CDR3aa: CASSPIAAGSSYNEQFF; CDR3nt: TGTGCCAGCTCACCAATAGCGGCCGGGAGCTCCTACAATGAGCAGTTCTTC
j_gene: TRBJ1-4; v_gene: TRBV27; abundance: few; d_gene: TRBD1; CDR3aa: CASSPGQPNEKLFF; CDR3nt: TGTGCCAGCAGTCCGGGACAGCCTAATGAAAAACTGTTTTTT
j_gene: TRBJ2-3; v_gene: TRBV7-2; abundance: once; d_gene: NA; CDR3aa: CASSFSGGTDTQYF; CDR3nt: TGTGCCAGCAGCTTTTCAGGGGGCACAGATACGCAGTATTTT
j_gene: TRBJ2-3; v_gene: TRBV7-2; abundance: NA; d_gene: NA; CDR3aa: CASSFTSPPDTQYF; CDR3nt: TGTGCCAGCAGCTTTACTAGCCCCCCAGATACGCAGTATTTT
j_gene: TRBJ1-1; v_gene: TRBV27; abundance: NA; d_gene: NA; CDR3aa: CASSLSGGTEAFF; CDR3nt: TGTGCCAGCAGTTTATCAGGGGGTACTGAAGCTTTCTTT
j_gene: TRBJ1-2; v_gene: TRBV5-6; abundance: NA; d_gene: NA; CDR3aa: CASSLRDPHGDYYGYTF; CDR3nt: TGTGCCAGCAGCTTGAGAGACCCACACGGAGACTACTATGGCTACACCTTC